Each of the 5 T cell receptor beta chains below was sequenced from the same sample in a study of shared clonotypes between healthy human individuals. Measured with immunoSEQ multiplex PCR; TCRdb has only the in-frame clones, and not every one. Of fewer than 350,000 clones listed, roughly 84% were seen once; the top ten hold roughly 17%. Material for sequencing was memory CD8+ T cells sorted from blood. Subset indicated: CD45RO+ cells pooled with CCR7-negative TemRA cells. Every receptor here comes from a man aged 18 to 29 in good health.

This clone was picked up one time. The CDR3 bases are TGTGCCAGCAGCTCATGGCAGGGGGCATGCGATCAGCCCCAGCATTTT. Protein sequence: CASSSWQGACDQPQHF. V usage is TRBV7-3 and J usage is TRBJ1-5; 8 nucleotides line up with TRBD1. Trimming cost V 4 bases and J 5 bases; bases outside gene matches: 10. Looked up from germline, CDR1 is SGHTA and CDR2 is FQGTGA. This CDR3 region has 16 residues.

The chain employs TRBV7-9 and TRBJ1-3; 11 positions agree with TRBD1. This CDR3 region has 15 residues. V was pared by 5 bases and J by 6 bases, with 6 bases of the junction left unmatched. Germline V lookup: CDR1 SEHNR, CDR2 FQNEAQ (reference sequence). The CDR3 protein is CASSTGQGEQNTIYF. The DNA for the CDR3 is TGTGCCAGCAGCACGGGACAGGGGGAACAAAACACCATATATTTT.

The V and J genes are TRBV15 and TRBJ2-5; D possibly corresponds to TRBD2 (5 bases). The CDR3 covers 14 residues. Germline V CDR1 and CDR2: LNHNV, YYDKDF (reference sequence). V dropped 0 bases and J dropped 4 bases, with 9 bases sitting between them. The CDR3 protein is CATSREDSRETQYF. The CDR3 bases are TGTGCCACCAGCAGAGAGGACTCGCGAGAGACCCAGTACTTC.

Here the CDR3 reads CASSYSGNGYTF. In nucleotides, the CDR3 is TGTGCCAGCAGTTACTCGGGGAATGGCTACACCTTC. The chain uses TRBV6-5 and TRBJ1-2; D gene uncertain. The germline V gene encodes CDR1 MNHEY and CDR2 SVGAGI. The V gene lost 0 bases and the J gene lost 6 bases, with 5 bases spanning the gap. This CDR3 is 12 amino acids long.

The rearrangement joins TRBV13 to TRBJ2-7; 14 bases agree with TRBD2. This CDR3 region has 18 residues. Germline V gene sequence: CDR1 PRHDT, CDR2 FYEKMQ (reference sequence). The ends lost 2 bases at V and 2 bases at J; junction bases unmatched: 8. Written as DNA, the CDR3 is TGTGCCAGCAGCTTACCCGGACTAGCGGGGGGCATGCCCTACGAGCAGTACTTC. This translates into CASSLPGLAGGMPYEQYF.